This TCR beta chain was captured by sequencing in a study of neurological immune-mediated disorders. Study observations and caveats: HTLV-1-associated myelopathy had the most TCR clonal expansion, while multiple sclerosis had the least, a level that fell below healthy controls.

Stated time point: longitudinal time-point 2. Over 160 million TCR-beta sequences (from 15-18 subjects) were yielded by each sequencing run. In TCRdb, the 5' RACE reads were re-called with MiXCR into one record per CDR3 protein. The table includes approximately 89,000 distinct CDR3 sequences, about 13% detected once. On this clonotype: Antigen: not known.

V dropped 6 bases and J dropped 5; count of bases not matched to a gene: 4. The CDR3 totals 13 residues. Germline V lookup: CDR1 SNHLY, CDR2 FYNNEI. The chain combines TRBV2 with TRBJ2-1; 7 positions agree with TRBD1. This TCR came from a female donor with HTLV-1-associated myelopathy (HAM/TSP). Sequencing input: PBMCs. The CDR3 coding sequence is TGTGCCAGCAGGTCCGGGACAGACAATGAGCAGTTCTTC. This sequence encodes CASRSGTDNEQFF.